This T cell receptor (beta chain) was sequenced during a study of OX40 agonist ivuxolimab in advanced cancers. Study-level results: The authors did not determine the antigen specificity of the expanded peripheral T cells. A proportion of nonresponders additionally exhibited low normalized T-cell clonal expansion.

In regard to this clone: The antigen is unknown.

Using immunoSEQ multiplex PCR, the repertoire was profiled, and TCRdb retains in-frame clones only, with some absent. The table has approximately 70,000 clones, approximately 90% seen once. The CDR3 extends over 14 amino acids. Germline V gene sequence: CDR1 MNHEY, CDR2 SVGAGI. After removal of 4 bases from V and 3 bases from J, the junction contained 1 base not matched to a gene. The chain links TRBV6-5 to TRBJ2-1; TRBD1 matches 9 bases. The sequenced sample was CD4+ or CD8+ T cells sorted from blood, obtained in a trial of the OX40 agonist ivuxolimab. The receptor was derived from an adult with an advanced solid tumor such as melanoma, head and neck, liver or kidney cancer. The CDR3 spells CASSLGQGYNEQFF. Here the CDR3 DNA reads TGTGCCAGCAGTTTGGGACAGGGCTACAATGAGCAGTTCTTC.